This TCR beta chain was identified in a study of T-cell memory formation after mild COVID-19. Via MiXCR, TCRdb re-called the 5' RACE reads, giving one row per CDR3 protein. The table has fewer than 350,000 distinct CDR3 sequences, roughly an eighth seen once. This clonotype occurred a few times. The sample comprised PBMCs or a T cell subset sorted from them (not recorded which). This clonotype was obtained from a man younger than 30 who had mild COVID-19 (a few samples of this study predate the infection). Cell type and time point are not known.

The chain's CDR3 is CASTGRGLGQETQYF. DNA for the CDR3: TGCGCCAGCACCGGGCGGGGACTAGGTCAAGAGACCCAGTACTTC. This chain joins TRBV5-1 and TRBJ2-5, with TRBD2 matching 8 bases. Germline V CDR1 and CDR2: SGHRS, YFSETQ. J lost 2 bases, V lost 6 bases, and 9 bases had no gene match. The CDR3 is 15 amino acids.